These 22 T cell receptor beta chains came from one sample sequenced in a study of cytomegalovirus exposure and HLA in healthy donors. A multiplex PCR was run with 60 Vbeta primers and 13 Jbeta primers. This table comes from immunoSEQ multiplex PCR, and its TCRdb copy is limited to in-frame clones, with some not included. The sample comprises under 200,000 clones, 78% of which are singletons, and 3% to 3.5% rests with the top ten. Input material: PBMCs. The receptor set was obtained from a woman between 40 and 50 years old in good health and CMV-seronegative.

This sequence joins TRBV7-2 and TRBJ2-1, with 7 bases fitting TRBD2. The CDR3 has 16 residues. CDR1 SGHTA and CDR2 FQGNSA come from the germline V gene. V shed 4 bases and J 2 bases; nucleotides not matched to a gene: 8. The CDR3 DNA reads TGTGCCAGCAGCTCCCGGCGGGGGTCCCCCTACAATGAGCAGTTCTTC. Protein: CASSSRRGSPYNEQFF. Full variable domain (outside the CDR3, taken from reference TRBV7-2 and TRBJ2-1): GAGVSQSPSNKVTEKGKDVELRCDPISGHTALYWYRQSLGQGLEFLIYFQGNSAPDKSGLPSDRFSAERTGGSVSTLTIQRTQQEDSAVYLCASSSRRGSPYNEQFFGPGTRLTVL.

V is TRBV7-6 and J is TRBJ1-5, with D unresolved. The CDR3 extends over 15 amino acids. CDR1 SGHVS and CDR2 FNYEAQ come from the germline V gene. V lost 0 bases and J 6 bases, leaving 12 bases between the germline ends. CDR3 protein: CASSLAPEGGQPQHF. CDR3 coding DNA: TGTGCCAGCAGCTTAGCGCCCGAGGGAGGTCAGCCCCAGCATTTT. The full variable domain, in which reference TRBV7-6 and TRBJ1-5 provide the parts outside the CDR3, is GAGVSQSPRYKVTKRGQDVALRCDPISGHVSLYWYRQALGQGPEFLTYFNYEAQQDKSGLPNDRFSAERPEGSISTLTIQRTEQRDSAMYRCASSLAPEGGQPQHFGDGTRLSIL.

The chain links TRBV6-1 to TRBJ2-7; tentative D call: TRBD2 (6 bases). This CDR3 comprises 14 residues. The ends were cut back, 6 bases at V and 2 bases at J, with 14 bases in the middle. Germline V gene data show CDR1 as MNHNS and CDR2 as SASEGT. CDR3 protein: CASRPGGAAYEQYF. The DNA for the CDR3 is TGTGCCAGCAGGCCGGGCGGGGCCGCCTACGAGCAGTACTTC.

V is TRBV4-1 and J is TRBJ2-7, with 8 bases lining up with TRBD2. The CDR3 contains 15 residues. Germline CDR1 MGHRA, CDR2 YSYEKL. V lost 0 bases, J lost 4 bases, and 5 bases stayed unmatched. CDR3 loop: CASSQDGSGVYEQYF. CDR3 sequence (DNA): TGCGCCAGCAGCCAAGATGGTAGCGGGGTTTACGAGCAGTACTTC.

This clone occurred once. The V and J genes are TRBV5-1 and TRBJ2-2; tentative D call: TRBD2 (5 bases). The CDR3 covers 19 residues. V was cut by 6 bases and J by 1 base, with 25 bases left in between. Looked up from germline, CDR1 is SGHRS and CDR2 is YFSETQ. The CDR3, as DNA: TGCGCCAGCATCGCACCGGGAAAGGAGGCAATCTTGAACACCGGGGAGCTGTTTTTT. It is translated as CASIAPGKEAILNTGELFF.

J is TRBJ2-6 and V is TRBV19, with TRBD1 matching 7 bases. CDR1 LNHDA and CDR2 SQIVND come from the germline V gene (reference sequence). The CDR3 totals 19 residues. V was pared by 0 bases and J by 0 bases, with 8 bases of the junction left unmatched. The chain's CDR3 is CASSIDSTGVFSGANVLTF. The CDR3 DNA sequence: TGTGCCAGTAGTATAGACTCCACAGGGGTGTTCTCTGGGGCCAACGTCCTGACTTTC.

The chain links TRBV5-1 to TRBJ2-1; unclear D gene. This CDR3 comprises 15 residues. With 0 bases removed from V and 2 bases from J, the gap between germline ends came to 9 bases. The V gene's germline CDR1 is SGHRS and CDR2 YFSETQ. CDR3 in amino acids: CASSLVAVPYNEQFF. CDR3 nucleotides: TGCGCCAGCAGCTTGGTAGCAGTACCCTACAATGAGCAGTTCTTC.

The chain carries TRBV6-5 and TRBJ2-5, with D possibly TRBD2 on 7 matching bases. The germline CDR1 and CDR2 sequences are MNHEY and SVGAGI. Trimming removed 4 bases at V and 1 base at J, with 16 bases between. The CDR3 consists of 16 residues. CDR3 DNA: TGTGCCAGCAGTTCACACAGGGAGGGGATCCAAGAGACCCAGTACTTC. This codes for CASSSHREGIQETQYF.

The V call is TRBV28, the J call TRBJ1-2, with 7 positions matching TRBD1. This CDR3 comprises 11 residues. Germline loops: CDR1 MDHEN, CDR2 SYDVKM. The J segment lost 5 bases and the V segment lost 7 bases, leaving 1 base of the junction unmatched. The CDR3 nucleotides are TGTGCCAGCACCAGGGGGTATGGCTACACCTTC. Protein sequence: CASTRGYGYTF.

The chain couples TRBV4-2 to TRBJ2-2, with 8 positions matching TRBD1. After removal of 7 bases from V and 3 bases from J, the junction contained 4 bases not matched to a gene. The CDR3 is 14 residues long. Germline lookup yields CDR1 LGHNA and CDR2 YNFKEQ. In DNA, the CDR3 is TGTGCCAGCACAGGGGGCGCTTACACCGGGGAGCTGTTTTTT. Its protein product is CASTGGAYTGELFF.

The table lists this clone with a count of one. The V gene is TRBV28, the J gene TRBJ1-5; D gene ambiguous. The CDR3 is 12 residues long. V was shortened by 9 bases and J by 1 base, with 7 bases between the two germline ends. Germline CDR1 MDHEN, CDR2 SYDVKM. CDR3 nucleotides: TGTGCCAGTCAGGTGAGCAATCAGCCCCAGCATTTT. Amino acids: CASQVSNQPQHF.

The V gene is TRBV29-1, the J gene TRBJ2-2; 14 positions agree with TRBD2. From germline, CDR1 is SQVTM and CDR2 ANQGSEA. V lost 7 bases, J lost 7 bases, and 5 bases stayed unmatched. The CDR3 contains 14 residues. CDR3 DNA sequence: TGCAGCGCTCGGACTAGCGGGGGGATCGGGGAGCTGTTTTTT. Protein: CSARTSGGIGELFF.

V and J are TRBV5-1 and TRBJ1-3; D is unclear. This CDR3 spans 15 amino acids. The germline V gene encodes CDR1 SGHRS and CDR2 YFSETQ. V gave up 0 bases and J gave up 0 bases, with 7 bases separating them. The CDR3 coding sequence is TGCGCCAGCAGCTTGGACCGGTTCTCTGGAAACACCATATATTTT. The encoded protein is CASSLDRFSGNTIYF.

The V and J genes are TRBV6-6 and TRBJ1-6; D ambiguous. From germline, CDR1 is MNHNY and CDR2 SVGAGI (reference sequence). The CDR3 extends over 16 amino acids. With 4 bases removed from V and 9 bases from J, the gap between germline ends came to 19 bases. The CDR3 region has the DNA TGTGCCAGCAGTTCTAGGGAGGGTGGGAGTGGTTCACCCCTCCACTTT. It encodes CASSSREGGSGSPLHF.

CDR3 DNA: TGTGCCAGCAGCTTGGAGCGGGGGAGCTCCTACGAGCAGTACTTC. This sequence encodes CASSLERGSSYEQYF. The rearrangement joins TRBV5-4 to TRBJ2-7; 8 nucleotides agree with TRBD2. Germline V CDR1 and CDR2: SGHNT, YYREEE (reference sequence). The CDR3 consists of 15 residues. V gave up 0 bases and J gave up 0 bases; unmatched junction bases: 2. The whole variable domain, filled in from reference TRBV5-4 and TRBJ2-7, reads ETGVTQSPTHLIKTRGQQVTLRCSSQSGHNTVSWYQQALGQGPQFIFQYYREEENGRGNFPPRFSGLQFPNYSSELNVNALELDDSALYLCASSLERGSSYEQYFGPGTRLTVT.

V usage is TRBV19 and J usage is TRBJ1-5, with TRBD1 as a possible D gene (5 bases). Germline values: CDR1 LNHDA, CDR2 SQIVND (reference sequence). V was cut by 7 bases and J by 7 bases, with 26 bases left in between. This CDR3 is 17 amino acids long. The DNA for the CDR3 is TGTGCCAGTAACCGGATAATGGAGGGGACGACTGTACAGCCCCAGCATTTT. Translating it yields CASNRIMEGTTVQPQHF.

V gene TRBV2 combines with J gene TRBJ2-3, with D perhaps matching TRBD2 (6 bases). The V and J ends lost 1 base and 2 bases respectively, with 7 bases between them. CDR1 is SNHLY and CDR2 is FYNNEI in the germline V gene. The CDR3 contains 14 residues. Here the CDR3 reads CASSEGTNTDTQYF. CDR3 bases: TGTGCCAGCAGTGAAGGGACTAACACAGATACGCAGTATTTT.

The J gene is TRBJ1-5, the V gene TRBV19; 8 bases map to TRBD1. Trimming at V came to 6 bases and at J to 6 bases, leaving 10 bases not matched to a gene. The germline V gene encodes CDR1 LNHDA and CDR2 SQIVND (reference sequence). The CDR3 has 15 residues. As DNA, the CDR3 is TGTGCCAGTAGCTCTACGGACAGGGTGTTTCAGCCCCAGCATTTT. This gives the protein CASSSTDRVFQPQHF.

J is TRBJ1-3 and V is TRBV4-1; perhaps TRBD1 as D (5 bases). The V and J ends lost 1 base and 4 bases respectively, with 11 bases between them. The length of the CDR3 is 15 residues. Germline V CDR1 and CDR2: MGHRA, YSYEKL. This CDR3 is CASSQGGGKGNTIYF. For the CDR3, the DNA is TGCGCCAGCAGCCAAGGGGGGGGGAAAGGAAACACCATATATTTT.

This clone was observed a handful of times. V and J are TRBV7-8 and TRBJ2-5, with D possibly matching TRBD1 (6 bases). With 5 bases removed from V and 0 bases from J, the gap between germline ends came to 10 bases. The CDR3 length is 14 residues. Germline CDR1 reads SGHVS; CDR2 reads FQNEAQ. Here the CDR3 reads CASSRGQNQETQYF. The CDR3 DNA follows: TGTGCCAGCAGCCGCGGACAGAACCAAGAGACCCAGTACTTC.

This chain joins TRBV7-9 and TRBJ2-5; D remains ambiguous. Germline V CDR1 and CDR2: SEHNR, FQNEAQ (reference sequence). The V gene lost 5 bases and the J gene lost 1 base, with 5 bases spanning the gap. This CDR3 contains 12 residues. In DNA, the CDR3 is TGTGCCAGCAGCCTTCGCCAAGAGACCCAGTACTTC. This sequence encodes CASSLRQETQYF.

The CDR3 region is CASSDPSSGSTDTQYF. In nucleotides, the CDR3 is TGTGCCAGCAGTGATCCCTCTAGCGGTAGCACAGATACGCAGTATTTT. The J gene is TRBJ2-3, the V gene TRBV6-1, with 7 bases that match TRBD2. The CDR3 sequence is 16 residues long. CDR1 and CDR2 (germline): MNHNS, SASEGT. J lost 0 bases, V lost 3 bases, and 6 bases had no gene match.